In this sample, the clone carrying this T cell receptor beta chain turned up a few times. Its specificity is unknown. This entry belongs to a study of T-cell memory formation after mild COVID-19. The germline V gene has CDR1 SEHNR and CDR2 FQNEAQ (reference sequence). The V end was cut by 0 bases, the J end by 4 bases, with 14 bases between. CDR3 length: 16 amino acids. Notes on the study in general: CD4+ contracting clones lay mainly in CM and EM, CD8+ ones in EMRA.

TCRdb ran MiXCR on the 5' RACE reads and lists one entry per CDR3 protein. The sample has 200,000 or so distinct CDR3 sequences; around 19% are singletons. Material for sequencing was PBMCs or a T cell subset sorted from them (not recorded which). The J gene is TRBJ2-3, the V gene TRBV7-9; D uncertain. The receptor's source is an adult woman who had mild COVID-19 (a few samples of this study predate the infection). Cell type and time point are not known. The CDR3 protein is CASSLAAPFDADTQYF. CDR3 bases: TGTGCCAGCAGCTTAGCGGCCCCCTTCGATGCAGATACGCAGTATTTT.